Sequencing of this TCR beta chain was carried out in a study of a mutant IDH1 vaccine in newly diagnosed glioma. In the study overall: The therapy given earlier, which was standard therapy, consisted of radiotherapy, temozolomide, or both, and most of the patients received both. Findings of the study overall: Changes in top peripheral clonotypes did not appear linked to pseudoprogression.

V trimming: 7 bases; J trimming: 0 bases; junction bases outside the gene matches: 13. The V gene's germline CDR1 is SGHVS and CDR2 FQNEAQ. This CDR3 contains 18 residues. Sequencing was performed with immunoSEQ multiplex PCR; in TCRdb, only in-frame clones are kept and a portion is missing. In the table there are approximately 70,000 clones, 65% to 90% of which are singletons. Turning to this clone: Its antigen is undetermined.

Regarding time point: baseline, week 1 (first vaccination visit). Indicated treatment: pre-vaccination baseline after standard-of-care therapy. The donors had new WHO grade 3 or 4 astrocytomas; these were IDH1-mutant and ATRX-lost. The TCR sequence derives from a man in his thirties or forties with glioma. V gene TRBV7-8 combines with J gene TRBJ2-2, with 8 bases that match TRBD2. The sample in question was PBMCs, obtained from a glioma patient treated with radiotherapy, temozolomide or both. The CDR3 nucleotides are TGTGCCAGCACCGTTTTTATGATAGCGGGGCCGAACACCGGGGAGCTGTTTTTT. This gives the protein CASTVFMIAGPNTGELFF.